What follows are 32 T cell receptor beta chains derived from one specimen sequenced in a study of monozygotic twins with inflammatory bowel disease. Reprocessing the 5' RACE reads, TCRdb reports a single entry for every CDR3 protein and omits DNA. The sample's table shows about 440,000 distinct CDR3 sequences. The specimen sequenced was blood. These receptors were taken from a human donor with ulcerative colitis or Crohn's disease, or a healthy co-twin of an affected twin (not recorded which).

The chain recombines TRBV18 with TRBJ1-3. The CDR3 consists of 15 residues. Germline CDR1 is KGHSH and CDR2 is LQKENI. The CDR3 loop is CASSPPSSSGNTIYF.

The J gene is TRBJ1-2, the V gene TRBV5-1; there is no DNA to check the TCRdb D call of TRBD1. This CDR3 is 16 amino acids long. Germline CDR1 SGHRS, CDR2 YFSETQ. The CDR3 is CASSFLRLGQGDGYTF. The full variable domain, rest sourced from reference TRBV5-1 and TRBJ1-2, is KAGVTQTPRYLIKTRGQQVTLSCSPISGHRSVSWYQQTPGQGLQFLFEYFSETQRNKGNFPGRFSGRQFSNSRSEMNVSTLELGDSALYLCASSFLRLGQGDGYTFGSGTRLTVV.

The rearrangement joins TRBV20-1 to TRBJ1-4. This CDR3 contains 14 residues. CDR1 DFQATT and CDR2 SNEGSKA come from the germline V gene (reference sequence). This CDR3 is CSARPAWGNEKLFF.

The chain couples TRBV12-3 or TRBV12-4 to TRBJ1-5; TCRdb names TRBD1, which stays unverified in the absence of DNA. CDR3 length equals 14 residues. CDR3 sequence: CASSTGTINQPQHF.

The chain carries TRBV20-1 and TRBJ2-4; TCRdb's assignment of TRBD1 cannot be checked, as there is no DNA. The CDR3 sequence is 13 residues long. Germline CDR1 reads DFQATT; CDR2 reads SNEGSKA (reference sequence). CDR3 sequence reads: CSASTGGKNIQYF.

The chain recombines TRBV28 with TRBJ1-2; there is no DNA to check the TCRdb D call of TRBD1. Germline V gives CDR1 MDHEN, CDR2 SYDVKM. This CDR3 region has 12 residues. The CDR3 reads CASSFGGYGYTF.

J is TRBJ2-2 and V is TRBV7-7; TCRdb gives TRBD2 as the D gene, but with no DNA this cannot be confirmed. This CDR3 region has 15 residues. Germline values: CDR1 SSHAT, CDR2 FNYEAQ (reference sequence). CDR3 in amino acids: CASSKGLAGAGELFF. The whole variable domain, filled in from reference TRBV7-7 and TRBJ2-2, reads GAGVSQSPRYKVTKRGQDVTLRCDPISSHATLYWYQQALGQGPEFLTYFNYEAQPDKSGLPSDRFSAERPEGSISTLTIQRTEQRDSAMYRCASSKGLAGAGELFFGEGSRLTVL.

V gene TRBV28 combines with J gene TRBJ2-7; TCRdb reports TRBD1, a call that lacks DNA to check it against. The germline V gene has CDR1 MDHEN and CDR2 SYDVKM. This CDR3 is built from 16 residues. The CDR3 reads CASSFITGGWSYEQYF.

The V and J genes are TRBV4-2 and TRBJ2-3; checking the TCRdb D call of TRBD1 is not possible without DNA. This CDR3 contains 18 residues. Germline V lookup: CDR1 LGHNA, CDR2 YNFKEQ. This chain's CDR3 is CASSQGLPPHLSTDTQYF.

This CDR3 reads CSVHHQLAEANEQFF. The chain employs TRBV29-1 and TRBJ2-1; absent DNA, TCRdb's TRBD2 call cannot be checked. Germline CDR1 reads SQVTM; CDR2 reads ANQGSEA. CDR3 size: 15 residues.

V gene TRBV25-1 combines with J gene TRBJ2-1. Germline CDR1 is MGHDK and CDR2 is SYGVNS. The CDR3 is 14 residues long. CDR3 amino acids: CASSNPMAYNEQFF.

The V and J genes are TRBV2 and TRBJ2-7. The CDR3 totals 13 residues. CDR1 SNHLY and CDR2 FYNNEI come from the germline V gene. CDR3 residues: CASSRSPSYEQYF.

The chain links TRBV20-1 to TRBJ1-1. This CDR3 region has 12 residues. Looked up from germline, CDR1 is DFQATT and CDR2 is SNEGSKA (reference sequence). This CDR3 is CSARPHPTEAFF.

V and J are TRBV2 and TRBJ2-3; TCRdb's D gene call, TRBD1, goes unchecked for lack of DNA. Germline lookup yields CDR1 SNHLY and CDR2 FYNNEI. The CDR3 is 16 residues long. CDR3 loop: CASSGGTGANTDTQYF.

The chain uses TRBV29-1 and TRBJ1-2; TCRdb's D call of TRBD1 is untestable without DNA. This CDR3 region has 17 residues. The germline CDR1 and CDR2 sequences are SQVTM and ANQGSEA. CDR3 loop: CSVVDRGRVKTNYGYTF.

V gene TRBV4-1 combines with J gene TRBJ1-4; the D gene TCRdb calls, TRBD1, cannot be checked with no DNA. Germline loops: CDR1 MGHRA, CDR2 YSYEKL. CDR3 length: 15 residues. CDR3 protein: CASSGGTGEGEKLFF.

The genes are TRBV5-1 and TRBJ2-1. Germline CDR1 is SGHRS and CDR2 is YFSETQ. This CDR3 is built from 15 residues. The CDR3 loop reads CASSLATGPHNEQFF.

V gene TRBV11-2 combines with J gene TRBJ1-6; absent DNA, TCRdb's TRBD1 call cannot be checked. This CDR3 has 14 residues. The V gene's germline CDR1 is SGHAT and CDR2 FQNNGV. The CDR3 sequence is CASSLVAGVSPLHF.

The chain joins TRBV29-1 to TRBJ2-5; the D gene TCRdb calls, TRBD1, cannot be checked with no DNA. CDR1 is SQVTM and CDR2 is ANQGSEA in the germline V gene. The CDR3 sequence is 14 residues long. CDR3: CSVGPRTSKETQYF.

The chain has TRBV29-1 and TRBJ1-5; TCRdb indicates TRBD1, and absent DNA this call remains unverified. Per the germline V gene, CDR1 is SQVTM and CDR2 is ANQGSEA. The CDR3 extends over 15 amino acids. CDR3 region: CSVQNAGGPNQPQHF.

V and J are TRBV7-9 and TRBJ2-3; TCRdb reports TRBD1, a call that lacks DNA to check it against. Germline values: CDR1 SEHNR, CDR2 FQNEAQ (reference sequence). This CDR3 spans 15 amino acids. The CDR3 sequence is CASSSWRTSTDTQYF. The full variable domain, with the rest looked up from reference TRBV7-9 and TRBJ2-3, is DTGVSQNPRHKITKRGQNVTFRCDPISEHNRLYWYRQTLGQGPEFLTYFQNEAQLEKSRLLSDRFSAERPKGSFSTLEIQRTEQGDSAMYLCASSSWRTSTDTQYFGPGTRLTVL.

The chain links TRBV6-1 to TRBJ1-2; there is no DNA to check the TCRdb D call of TRBD1. CDR1 and CDR2 from the germline V gene are MNHNS and SASEGT. The CDR3 is made up of 15 amino acids. The CDR3 region is CASRPRQGLAYGYTF.

This chain links TRBV29-1 with TRBJ1-2; checking the TCRdb D call of TRBD1 is not possible without DNA. Per the germline V gene, CDR1 is SQVTM and CDR2 is ANQGSEA. This CDR3 has 12 residues. The CDR3 protein is CSVEQGNYGYTF.

The chain joins TRBV5-1 to TRBJ1-3; TCRdb's D call, TRBD1, is unchecked because there is no DNA. The CDR3 contains 15 residues. CDR1 is SGHRS, CDR2 YFSETQ, per germline. The CDR3 spells CASSLEGAEWNTIYF.

The chain uses TRBV20-1 and TRBJ1-1. The CDR3 has 14 amino acids. CDR1 DFQATT and CDR2 SNEGSKA come from the germline V gene (reference sequence). CDR3 region: CSARDPVHFERAFF.

V gene TRBV4-3 combines with J gene TRBJ2-7; lacking DNA, the TRBD1 call made by TCRdb goes unchecked. CDR3 size: 16 residues. Germline values: CDR1 LGHNA, CDR2 YSLEER. Here the CDR3 reads CASSQELGGRRYEQYF.

The CDR3 spells CASSLPGTLSYEQYF. The rearrangement links TRBV28 to TRBJ2-7; TCRdb designates TRBD1, a call that cannot be tested without DNA. Germline CDR1 MDHEN, CDR2 SYDVKM. This CDR3 has 15 residues.

The chain is built from TRBV20-1 and TRBJ2-7; TCRdb reports TRBD2, a call that lacks DNA to check it against. Germline loops: CDR1 DFQATT, CDR2 SNEGSKA (reference sequence). This CDR3 region has 13 residues. This CDR3 reads CSARGPSSYEQYF.

V usage is TRBV7-6 and J usage is TRBJ2-1; TCRdb's D gene call, TRBD2, goes unchecked for lack of DNA. The germline CDR1 and CDR2 sequences are SGHVS and FNYEAQ. The CDR3 extends over 15 amino acids. CDR3 sequence reads: CASSFTSGGNNEQFF.

The chain uses TRBV30 and TRBJ2-5; TCRdb outputs TRBD1, but without DNA this stays unchecked. The length of the CDR3 is 15 residues. Germline V CDR1 and CDR2: GTSNPN, SVGIG (reference sequence). CDR3 protein: CAWSEGLGGQETQYF.

V usage is TRBV4-3 and J usage is TRBJ1-1; TCRdb names TRBD1, which stays unverified in the absence of DNA. Germline CDR1 reads LGHNA; CDR2 reads YSLEER. This CDR3 has 19 residues. CDR3 protein: CASSQGAILAPMMNTEAFF.

The chain joins TRBV20-1 to TRBJ2-7. This CDR3 spans 12 amino acids. Per germline, CDR1 DFQATT and CDR2 SNEGSKA (reference sequence). CDR3 residues: CSARDRPYEQYF.